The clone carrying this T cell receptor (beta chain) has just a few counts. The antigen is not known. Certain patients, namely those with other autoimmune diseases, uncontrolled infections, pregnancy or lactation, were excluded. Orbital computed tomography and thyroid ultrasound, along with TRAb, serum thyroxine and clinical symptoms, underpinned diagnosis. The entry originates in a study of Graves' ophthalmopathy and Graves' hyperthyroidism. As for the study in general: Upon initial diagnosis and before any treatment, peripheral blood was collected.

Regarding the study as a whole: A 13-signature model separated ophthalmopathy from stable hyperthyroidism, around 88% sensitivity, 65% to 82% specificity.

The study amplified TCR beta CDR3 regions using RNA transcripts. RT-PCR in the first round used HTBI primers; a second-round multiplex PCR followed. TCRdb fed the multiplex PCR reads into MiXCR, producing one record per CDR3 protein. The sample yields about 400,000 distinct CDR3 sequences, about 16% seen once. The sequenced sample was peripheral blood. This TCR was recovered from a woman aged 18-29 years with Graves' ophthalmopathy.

This CDR3 is CASSSGYRGDEQYF. The CDR3 region has the DNA TGTGCCAGCAGCAGCGGATACAGGGGGGACGAGCAGTACTTC. J is TRBJ2-7 and V is TRBV7-2; 8 bases are a match to TRBD1. The CDR3 is 14 residues long. The V gene end was trimmed by 5 bases and the J gene end by 5 bases; junction bases not matched to a gene: 8. CDR1 is SGHTA, CDR2 FQGNSA, per germline. The full variable domain, completed using reference TRBV7-2 and TRBJ2-7, is GAGVSQSPSNKVTEKGKDVELRCDPISGHTALYWYRQSLGQGLEFLIYFQGNSAPDKSGLPSDRFSAERTGGSVSTLTIQRTQQEDSAVYLCASSSGYRGDEQYFGPGTRLTVT.